The next 23 T cell receptor beta chains were all read from a single sample in a study of shared clonotypes between healthy human individuals. Assay used: immunoSEQ multiplex PCR; TCRdb lists only in-frame clones, some missing. The sample holds over a million clones, around 74% seen once. The sample consisted of memory CD4+ T cells sorted from blood. Subset noted: CD45RA-negative fraction. The receptors derive from a man aged 18 to 30 in good health.

This clone was seen just once. The chain employs TRBV6-6 and TRBJ1-2; D might be TRBD1 (5 bases). Trimming shortened V by 2 bases and J by 7 bases, and 11 bases separated the two germline ends. The CDR3 sequence is 13 residues long. The germline gives CDR1 MNHNY, CDR2 SVGAGI (reference sequence). The CDR3 sequence: CASSYGTGRGYTF. Written as DNA, the CDR3 is TGTGCCAGCAGTTACGGTACAGGTCGTGGCTACACCTTC.

The CDR3 DNA reads as TGTGCCAGCAGTTACCGGGACACCATATATTTT. This encodes CASSYRDTIYF. This rearrangement joins TRBV6-5 to TRBJ1-3; D remains unclear. Germline values: CDR1 MNHEY, CDR2 SVGAGI. This CDR3 contains 11 residues. V lost 2 bases and J lost 8, with 4 bases in between.

The V gene is TRBV7-9, the J gene TRBJ2-7, with D unclear. Trimming removed 0 bases at V and 1 base at J, with 10 bases between. The CDR3 has 15 residues. Germline CDR1 SEHNR, CDR2 FQNEAQ (reference sequence). The CDR3 bases are TGTGCCAGCAGCTTAGCTCCGGCTGGATCCTACGAGCAGTACTTC. Its protein is CASSLAPAGSYEQYF.

CDR3 bases: TGTGCCAGCAGCTTGGTACAGGCGTACAATGAGCAGTTCTTC. Residues: CASSLVQAYNEQFF. The V call is TRBV5-6, the J call TRBJ2-1; D perhaps matches TRBD1 (5 bases). Germline CDR1 is SGHDT and CDR2 is YYEEEE. The CDR3 runs to 14 residues. The ends were cut back, 0 bases at V and 4 bases at J, with 8 bases in the middle.

J is TRBJ1-6 and V is TRBV28; 8 bases agree with TRBD1. This CDR3 has 18 amino acids. The V segment lost 2 bases and the J segment 0 bases; nucleotides outside the gene matches: 6. CDR1 and CDR2 from the germline V gene are MDHEN and SYDVKM. CDR3 coding DNA: TGTGCCAGCAGTTTAGACAGGGGCCGGAGCTCCTATAATTCACCCCTCCACTTT. Its translation: CASSLDRGRSSYNSPLHF.

V and J are TRBV5-1 and TRBJ2-5; TRBD1 aligns across 8 bases. CDR1 is SGHRS, CDR2 YFSETQ, per germline. The CDR3 has 15 amino acids. V shed 5 bases and J 4 bases; nucleotides not matched to a gene: 10. CDR3 amino acids: CASRSSRGQGETQYF. The CDR3 nucleotides read TGCGCCAGCAGGTCCAGCAGGGGGCAGGGAGAGACCCAGTACTTC. The full variable domain, with the rest looked up from reference TRBV5-1 and TRBJ2-5, is KAGVTQTPRYLIKTRGQQVTLSCSPISGHRSVSWYQQTPGQGLQFLFEYFSETQRNKGNFPGRFSGRQFSNSRSEMNVSTLELGDSALYLCASRSSRGQGETQYFGPGTRLLVL.

About this clone itself: One end of the junction does not line up with germline, which may come from a read error. The chain recombines TRBV19 with TRBJ1-6, with TRBD1 identical over 8 bases. Germline V gene sequence: CDR1 LNHDA, CDR2 SQIVND (reference sequence). This CDR3 is built from 9 residues. CDR3 bases: TGTGCCAGTAGCGGGACAGGTGAATTT. This codes for CASSGTGEF.

This chain connects TRBV21-1 to TRBJ1-1; TRBD1 was called by the table and not checked on the DNA. TRBV21-1 counts as a pseudogene. The CDR3 totals 15 residues. The CDR3 DNA follows: TGTGCCAGCAGCACGATGGACAGCATGAACACTGAAGCTTTCTTT. It translates to CASSTMDSMNTEAFF.

The CDR3 DNA follows: TGTGCCAGCAGCGTGGGGACAGTATATAATTCACCCCTCCACTTT. This gives the protein CASSVGTVYNSPLHF. The chain is built from TRBV7-9 and TRBJ1-6; 7 nucleotides match TRBD1. The CDR3 spans 15 residues. Per germline, CDR1 SEHNR and CDR2 FQNEAQ (reference sequence). V lost 5 bases, J lost 4 bases, and 5 bases stayed unmatched.

The chain links TRBV10-1 to TRBJ1-2, with TRBD1 as a possible D gene (6 bases). Trimming cost V 4 bases and J 5 bases, with 20 bases left between them. The CDR3 totals 16 residues. Germline V gives CDR1 WNHNN, CDR2 SYGVQD (reference sequence). CDR3 protein: CASSGGEGDFCYGYTF. The CDR3, as DNA: TGCGCCAGCAGTGGGGGGGAGGGGGATTTCTGTTATGGCTACACCTTC.

This chain links TRBV27 with TRBJ2-7; maybe TRBD1 (5 bases). Germline V lookup: CDR1 MNHEY, CDR2 SMNVEV (reference sequence). The V gene lost 3 bases and the J gene lost 6 bases, with 15 bases spanning the gap. The CDR3 is 14 residues long. The CDR3 DNA sequence: TGTGCCAGCAGTTTGGCACACTCAAGGGGCGAGCAGTACTTC. Protein product: CASSLAHSRGEQYF.

A word on this clone: With a far larger clone one base away, a read error is the likely cause. The V and J genes are TRBV9 and TRBJ2-3; no clear D. Germline CDR1 SGDLS, CDR2 YYNGEE. This CDR3 is 15 amino acids long. The CDR3 sequence: CVSSETPDGTDTQYF. CDR3 bases: TGTGTCAGCAGTGAGACCCCGGATGGCACAGATACGCAGTATTTT. Looking up the rest from reference TRBV9 and TRBJ2-3 gives the full variable domain: DSGVTQTPKHLITATGQRVTLRCSPRSGDLSVYWYQQSLDQGLQFLIQYYNGEERAKGNILERFSAQQFPDLHSELNLSSLELGDSALYFCVSSETPDGTDTQYFGPGTRLTVL.

This chain connects TRBV6-5 to TRBJ2-5, with a possible D match to TRBD2 (5 bases). CDR1 MNHEY and CDR2 SVGAGI come from the germline V gene. Trimming pared 6 bases from V and 5 bases from J, leaving 16 bases between. CDR3 length: 14 amino acids. The CDR3 bases are TGTGCCAGCAGCCCCGAGGGATTCGAGGAGACCCAGTACTTC. Encoded protein: CASSPEGFEETQYF.

This chain uses TRBV5-1 with TRBJ2-1; D perhaps matches TRBD1 (5 bases). CDR3 size: 16 residues. Trimming shortened V by 3 bases and J by 2 bases, and 15 bases separated the two germline ends. Germline values: CDR1 SGHRS, CDR2 YFSETQ. As DNA, the CDR3 is TGCGCCAGCAGCTCCTCGACAGTAACTACCTACAATGAGCAGTTCTTC. Translation: CASSSSTVTTYNEQFF.

The chain is built from TRBV6-1 and TRBJ1-1; D is perhaps TRBD1 (6 bases). Germline CDR1 is MNHNS and CDR2 is SASEGT. The CDR3 length is 13 residues. Between the trimmed V and J ends, which lost 9 bases and 4 bases, there was a span of 15 bases. This CDR3 is CASQGGWGTEAFF. In DNA, the CDR3 is TGTGCCAGTCAAGGGGGATGGGGCACTGAAGCTTTCTTT.

The V and J genes are TRBV30 and TRBJ1-2; D unclear. From germline, CDR1 is GTSNPN and CDR2 SVGIG (reference sequence). CDR3 length: 12 residues. V was shortened by 1 base and J by 5 bases, with 8 bases between the two germline ends. The DNA of the CDR3 is TGTGCCTGGAGTGAAGATCCGTATGGCTACACCTTC. This gives the protein CAWSEDPYGYTF. Together with reference TRBV30 and TRBJ1-2, the CDR3 gives the full variable domain: SQTIHQWPATLVQPVGSPLSLECTVEGTSNPNLYWYRQAAGRGLQLLFYSVGIGQISSEVPQNLSASRPQDRQFILSSKKLLLSDSGFYLCAWSEDPYGYTFGSGTRLTVV.

This clone came up many times. Different DNA sequences within this sample yield the same CDR3. In nucleotides, the CDR3 is TGTGCCAGTAGTATAGTGACAGATAATTCACCCCTCCACTTT. Protein product: CASSIVTDNSPLHF. The chain uses TRBV19 and TRBJ1-6; D perhaps matches TRBD1 (5 bases). The CDR3 totals 14 residues. The V end lost 1 base, the J end lost 5 bases, and 6 bases lay between the germline ends. CDR1 is LNHDA, CDR2 SQIVND, per germline (reference sequence).

This chain uses TRBV19 with TRBJ2-1; 8 bases line up with TRBD2. CDR3 size: 12 residues. CDR1 LNHDA and CDR2 SQIVND come from the germline V gene (reference sequence). V was pared by 9 bases and J by 6 bases, with 4 bases of the junction left unmatched. CDR3 in amino acids: CASSTSGNEQFF. The DNA of the CDR3 is TGTGCCAGCTCTACTAGCGGCAATGAGCAGTTCTTC.

The chain carries TRBV7-9 and TRBJ1-2; 7 positions match TRBD1. CDR1 is SEHNR, CDR2 FQNEAQ, per germline (reference sequence). The V gene end was trimmed by 1 base and the J gene end by 6 bases; junction bases not matched to a gene: 8. This CDR3 is built from 15 residues. CDR3 amino acids: CASSLDPQGRHGYTF. The CDR3 DNA reads TGTGCCAGCAGCTTAGATCCACAGGGGCGTCATGGCTACACCTTC. Based on the CDR3 plus reference TRBV7-9 and TRBJ1-2, the full variable domain is DTGVSQNPRHKITKRGQNVTFRCDPISEHNRLYWYRQTLGQGPEFLTYFQNEAQLEKSRLLSDRFSAERPKGSFSTLEIQRTEQGDSAMYLCASSLDPQGRHGYTFGSGTRLTVV.

This clone is a singleton in its sample. Other DNA sequences in this sample translate to the same CDR3. The V call is TRBV5-1, the J call TRBJ2-7; D tentatively fits TRBD1 or TRBD2 (6 bases each). In germline, CDR1 is SGHRS, CDR2 YFSETQ. This CDR3 contains 14 residues. V was shortened by 0 bases and J by 4 bases, with 11 bases between the two germline ends. CDR3 region: CASSLEGGRYEQYF. The CDR3 coding sequence is TGCGCCAGCAGCTTGGAGGGGGGCAGATACGAGCAGTACTTC. Looking up the rest from reference TRBV5-1 and TRBJ2-7 gives the full variable domain: KAGVTQTPRYLIKTRGQQVTLSCSPISGHRSVSWYQQTPGQGLQFLFEYFSETQRNKGNFPGRFSGRQFSNSRSEMNVSTLELGDSALYLCASSLEGGRYEQYFGPGTRLTVT.

This clone was detected only once. The CDR3 is CASSLAGSNTYEQYF. The CDR3 region has the DNA TGTGCCAGCAGCTTAGCGGGCAGCAACACCTACGAGCAGTACTTC. The V call is TRBV7-2, the J call TRBJ2-7; no reliable D call. Trimming took 0 bases from V and 2 from J, leaving 11 bases between them. CDR1 is SGHTA, CDR2 FQGNSA, per germline. The CDR3 loop spans 15 amino acids.

This sequence joins TRBV2 and TRBJ1-4; TRBD1 aligns across 7 bases. There are 15 residues in the CDR3. Germline CDR1 SNHLY, CDR2 FYNNEI. After removal of 6 bases from V and 0 bases from J, the junction contained 4 bases not matched to a gene. The CDR3 bases are TGTGCCAGCAGCGGACAGGTTGCAACTAATGAAAAACTGTTTTTT. Amino acid sequence: CASSGQVATNEKLFF.

This clone was counted at least ten times. The gene calls are TRBV10-3 and TRBJ2-1; D unclear. Trimming left V 8 bases short and J 10 bases short, with 6 bases between. The CDR3 is 9 residues long. Germline CDR1 is ENHRY and CDR2 is SYGVKD. CDR3: CAIVAEQFF. The CDR3 DNA is TGTGCCATCGTGGCGGAGCAGTTCTTC.